This entry concerns a single T cell receptor (beta chain). As yet, its antigen is unknown. Unique molecular identifiers were incorporated when the TCRbeta library was constructed. TCRdb redid the calling of the PCR reads with MiXCR, one entry per CDR3 protein. The sample has about a million distinct CDR3 sequences, around 30% seen once. Per the germline V gene, CDR1 is DFQATT and CDR2 is SNEGSKA (reference sequence). The ends lost 3 bases at V and 4 bases at J; junction bases unmatched: 8. The CDR3 contains 15 residues. The data stem from a study of T-cell reconstitution after alpha-beta-depleted transplantation in children. Study-level results: In some patients, recipient T cells and intrathymic progenitors surviving conditioning explained high day-60 diversity. A year had passed since transplant, and T-cell counts and diversity by then came mostly from newly produced T cells.

The sequence was collected from a boy younger than two who had a stem cell transplant for SCID, so the T cells may come from the graft donor. The input for sequencing was PBMCs, mostly from graft donor cells, taken 360 days after TCRalphabeta/CD19-depleted stem cell transplant. The chain couples TRBV20-1 to TRBJ2-1; TRBD2 agrees at 8 bases. The CDR3 is CSASKAGALYNEQFF. The CDR3 DNA reads as TGCAGTGCTAGCAAAGCGGGGGCTTTATACAATGAGCAGTTCTTC.